The 20 T cell receptor beta chains listed next were all sequenced from one sample in a study of T cell responses to AZD1222 COVID-19 vaccine. The table came from immunoSEQ multiplex PCR; TCRdb's copy has only in-frame clones and leaves some out. The sample yields roughly 100,000 clones, nearly 90% seen once. The sequencing here drew on peripheral blood, taken 28 days after the second AZD1222 dose. The receptors were gathered from an adult who received the AZD1222 COVID-19 vaccine.

The gene calls are TRBV28 and TRBJ2-7; D possibly matches TRBD1 or TRBD2 (6 bases each). Germline-derived CDR1 and CDR2 are MDHEN and SYDVKM. V was trimmed by 2 bases and J by 3 bases, leaving 11 bases between them. The CDR3 sequence is 14 residues long. The CDR3 here is CASSLTGAIYEQYF. DNA for the CDR3: TGTGCCAGCAGTTTAACGGGGGCAATCTACGAGCAGTACTTC.

This chain joins TRBV11-3 and TRBJ2-5; 9 nucleotides line up with TRBD2. V lost 5 bases to trimming and J lost 7 bases; unmatched junction nucleotides: 23. Germline values: CDR1 SGHNT, CDR2 YENEEA. The CDR3 is made up of 19 amino acids. The CDR3 nucleotides read TGTGCCAGCAGCCCGGGGGGACTGGCTAGCGGGGCCTCTTCGGGGACCCAGTACTTC. This gives the protein CASSPGGLASGASSGTQYF. Complete variable domain (other parts from reference TRBV11-3 and TRBJ2-5): EAGVVQSPRYKIIEKKQPVAFWCNPISGHNTLYWYLQNLGQGPELLIRYENEEAVDDSQLPKDRFSAERLKGVDSTLKIQPAELGDSAVYLCASSPGGLASGASSGTQYFGPGTRLLVL.

The chain employs TRBV7-2 and TRBJ1-5; D call uncertain. This CDR3 comprises 15 residues. Deletions cut 2 bases from V and 2 bases from J, with 10 bases between. Germline CDR1 reads SGHTA; CDR2 reads FQGNSA. This CDR3 reads CASSLPGAGNQPQHF. The CDR3 DNA follows: TGTGCCAGCAGCTTACCGGGAGCGGGCAATCAGCCCCAGCATTTT.

The V and J genes are TRBV6-1 and TRBJ1-6, with D perhaps TRBD1 (6 bases). V gave up 4 bases and J gave up 5 bases, with 15 bases separating them. CDR1 MNHNS and CDR2 SASEGT come from the germline V gene. CDR3 size: 16 residues. Here the CDR3 reads CASSGNRERHNSPLHF. CDR3 sequence (DNA): TGTGCCAGCAGTGGTAACAGGGAAAGGCATAATTCACCCCTCCACTTT.

The chain uses TRBV7-2 and TRBJ2-7; 8 nucleotides align to TRBD1. The CDR3 is made up of 13 amino acids. Trimming took 5 bases from V and 3 from J; bases not matched to a gene: 3. CDR1 SGHTA and CDR2 FQGNSA come from the germline V gene. The CDR3 nucleotides are TGTGCCAGCAGCCACGACAGGGGCTACGAGCAGTACTTC. Translating it yields CASSHDRGYEQYF.

The V gene is TRBV28, the J gene TRBJ2-1; a possible D gene is TRBD2 (5 bases). CDR3 length: 17 amino acids. Per germline, CDR1 MDHEN and CDR2 SYDVKM. V was shortened by 6 bases and J by 0 bases, with 18 bases between the two germline ends. The CDR3 loop reads CASSLSTGSRSYNEQFF. The CDR3 bases are TGTGCCAGCAGCCTCTCCACGGGGAGCCGCTCCTACAATGAGCAGTTCTTC. The whole variable domain, filled in from reference TRBV28 and TRBJ2-1, reads DVKVTQSSRYLVKRTGEKVFLECVQDMDHENMFWYRQDPGLGLRLIYFSYDVKMKEKGDIPEGYSVSREKKERFSLILESASTNQTSMYLCASSLSTGSRSYNEQFFGPGTRLTVL.

The chain carries TRBV7-8 and TRBJ2-2, with 7 nucleotides matching TRBD1. J was trimmed by 1 base and V by 11 bases; bases with no gene match: 4. The CDR3 is 13 residues long. The germline V gene encodes CDR1 SGHVS and CDR2 FQNEAQ. This CDR3 reads CAGWDRNTGELFF. CDR3 sequence (DNA): TGTGCCGGATGGGACAGGAACACCGGGGAGCTGTTTTTT.

This chain joins TRBV7-2 and TRBJ2-3, with D perhaps matching TRBD2 (6 bases). V was clipped by 6 bases and J by 2 bases, with 15 bases between them. The CDR3 is 15 residues long. Germline V CDR1 and CDR2: SGHTA, FQGNSA. CDR3 in amino acids: CASSRDRGFTDTQYF. DNA of the CDR3: TGTGCCAGCAGTCGGGACCGGGGGTTCACAGATACGCAGTATTTT. The full variable domain, its missing parts supplied by reference TRBV7-2 and TRBJ2-3, is GAGVSQSPSNKVTEKGKDVELRCDPISGHTALYWYRQSLGQGLEFLIYFQGNSAPDKSGLPSDRFSAERTGGSVSTLTIQRTQQEDSAVYLCASSRDRGFTDTQYFGPGTRLTVL.

The chain recombines TRBV5-1 with TRBJ1-4; 9 bases line up with TRBD1. The CDR3 consists of 15 residues. V gave up 0 bases and J gave up 10 bases; unmatched junction bases: 7. Germline V gene lookup returns CDR1 SGHRS and CDR2 YFSETQ. The chain's CDR3 is CASSLGTGESGKLFF. The CDR3 DNA reads TGCGCCAGCAGCTTGGGGACAGGGGAGTCCGGAAAACTGTTTTTT. Using reference TRBV5-1 and TRBJ1-4 for the parts outside the CDR3, the full variable domain is KAGVTQTPRYLIKTRGQQVTLSCSPISGHRSVSWYQQTPGQGLQFLFEYFSETQRNKGNFPGRFSGRQFSNSRSEMNVSTLELGDSALYLCASSLGTGESGKLFFGSGTQLSVL.

Here the CDR3 reads CASSIHLGLAGGIEQFF. The CDR3 nucleotides are TGTGCCAGTAGTATTCACCTGGGACTAGCGGGAGGGATCGAGCAGTTCTTC. The chain joins TRBV19 to TRBJ2-1, with TRBD2 identical over 16 bases. The V gene end was trimmed by 3 bases and the J gene end by 10 bases; junction bases not matched to a gene: 9. Germline V lookup: CDR1 LNHDA, CDR2 SQIVND (reference sequence). The CDR3 covers 17 residues.

The V gene is TRBV3-1 (or the pseudogene TRBV3-2), the J gene TRBJ2-1; possibly TRBD1 for D (7 bases). Trimming took off 0 bases at V and 0 bases at J, with 27 bases between the two ends. The CDR3 is 22 residues long. The germline CDR1 and CDR2 sequences are LGHDT and YNNKEL (reference sequence). The CDR3 loop reads CASSQDLACCGTDFSSYNEQFF. The CDR3 coding sequence is TGTGCCAGCAGCCAAGATCTAGCTTGTTGCGGGACAGACTTTAGCTCCTACAATGAGCAGTTCTTC.

V is TRBV29-1 and J is TRBJ2-7, with TRBD2 identical over 8 bases. Germline V lookup: CDR1 SQVTM, CDR2 ANQGSEA. This CDR3 has 12 residues. V was pared by 7 bases and J by 3 bases, with 5 bases of the junction left unmatched. CDR3 loop: CSASGSSYEQYF. Written as DNA, the CDR3 is TGCAGCGCAAGCGGGAGTAGCTACGAGCAGTACTTC.

The CDR3: CASMTPSSYEQYF. The CDR3 DNA is TGTGCCAGCATGACTCCCAGCTCCTACGAGCAGTACTTC. V is TRBV28 and J is TRBJ2-7; D gene ambiguous. This CDR3 is built from 13 residues. The germline gives CDR1 MDHEN, CDR2 SYDVKM. The V and J ends lost 7 bases and 0 bases respectively, with 10 bases between them.

This clone was recorded only once. V is TRBV19 and J is TRBJ1-5, with a weak D call TRBD1 (6 bases). Germline CDR1 reads LNHDA; CDR2 reads SQIVND (reference sequence). The CDR3 runs 14 residues. V was pared by 4 bases and J by 3 bases, with 10 bases between. The CDR3 DNA reads as TGTGCCAGTAGTAGGGGGCAAAACAATCAGCCCCAGCATTTT. Amino acid sequence: CASSRGQNNQPQHF.

This clone was counted a single time. This rearrangement joins TRBV24-1 to TRBJ1-5, with D unclear. V lost 7 bases and J lost 0, with 6 bases in between. The CDR3 is 13 amino acids. The germline V gene has CDR1 KGHDR and CDR2 SFDVKD. CDR3 sequence reads: CATSQYSNQPQHF. As DNA, the CDR3 is TGTGCCACCAGCCAATATAGCAATCAGCCCCAGCATTTT.

The chain employs TRBV27 and TRBJ1-2; the D gene is possibly TRBD1 (6 bases). V was trimmed by 6 bases and J by 12 bases, leaving 26 bases between them. The CDR3 extends over 15 amino acids. Germline values: CDR1 MNHEY, CDR2 SMNVEV (reference sequence). CDR3 bases: TGTGCCAGCAGGATCTACGGGGGGGCCGGAAGTAAAAACACCTTC. Amino acids: CASRIYGGAGSKNTF.

In its sample, this clone was seen a few times. The chain recombines TRBV6-1 with TRBJ2-7; D gene uncertain. V was clipped by 2 bases and J by 4 bases, with 6 bases between them. Germline V gene data show CDR1 as MNHNS and CDR2 as SASEGT. The CDR3 length is 12 residues. The CDR3 sequence: CASSELGYEQYF. The CDR3 nucleotides are TGTGCCAGCAGTGAATTGGGTTACGAGCAGTACTTC.

The chain recombines TRBV11-2 with TRBJ2-7; TRBD2 matches 13 bases. Losses at the gene ends were 0 bases for V and 4 bases for J; bases not matched to a gene: 9. Germline V lookup: CDR1 SGHAT, CDR2 FQNNGV. The CDR3 covers 18 residues. In nucleotides, the CDR3 is TGTGCCAGCAGCTTAGAACTAGCGGGAGGGCCTAATATGTACGAGCAGTACTTC. This sequence encodes CASSLELAGGPNMYEQYF.

This chain uses TRBV7-9 with TRBJ2-1; 8 bases line up with TRBD2. CDR1 SEHNR and CDR2 FQNEAQ come from the germline V gene (reference sequence). V shed 0 bases and J 8 bases; nucleotides not matched to a gene: 9. CDR3 length equals 16 residues. As DNA, the CDR3 is TGTGCCAGCAGCTTAGCGCAGAGCGGGAGTATCGATGAGCAGTTCTTC. This encodes CASSLAQSGSIDEQFF.

The rearrangement links TRBV18 to TRBJ2-7; 7 bases agree with TRBD1. With V trimmed by 4 bases and J by 1 base, 7 bases remained unmatched. This CDR3 has 15 amino acids. Germline V CDR1 and CDR2: KGHSH, LQKENI. CDR3 DNA: TGTGCCAGCTCACTACAGGGGTTGGGGTCCTACGAGCAGTACTTC. This encodes CASSLQGLGSYEQYF.